One sample yielded the 21 T cell receptor beta chains listed below, sequenced in a study of cytomegalovirus exposure and HLA in healthy donors. The PCR ran on 60 Vbeta and 13 Jbeta primers. Only in-frame clones appear in the TCRdb table, and some are missing; sequencing was by immunoSEQ multiplex PCR. This sample has around 44,000 clones, with around 90% found just once. What was sequenced was PBMCs. The receptors shown here come from a woman aged 35 to 49 in good health and CMV-seropositive.

The chain combines TRBV6-1 with TRBJ1-5, with 9 bases that match TRBD1. After removal of 7 bases from V and 5 bases from J, the junction contained 3 bases not matched to a gene. The CDR3 is 13 amino acids. Germline V gene lookup returns CDR1 MNHNS and CDR2 SASEGT. The chain's CDR3 is CASIRTGDQPQHF. CDR3 DNA sequence: TGTGCCAGCATTAGGACAGGGGATCAGCCCCAGCATTTT.

In its sample, this clone was seen once. CDR3: CASARDSHYEQYF. The CDR3 nucleotides read TGTGCCAGCGCCCGGGACAGTCACTACGAGCAGTACTTC. The chain couples TRBV2 to TRBJ2-7, with 7 bases lining up with TRBD1. Unmatched junction bases numbered 7, after V lost 8 bases and J lost 3 bases. This CDR3 contains 13 residues. CDR1 and CDR2 (germline): SNHLY, FYNNEI.

The gene calls are TRBV30 and TRBJ2-2; the D gene is possibly TRBD1 (6 bases). The CDR3 runs 14 residues. With 2 bases removed from V and 4 bases from J, the gap between germline ends came to 11 bases. Germline CDR1 and CDR2: GTSNPN and SVGIG (reference sequence). CDR3 DNA: TGTGCCTGGAGTACAGGGTGGGTCACCGGGGAGCTGTTTTTT. Its protein is CAWSTGWVTGELFF.

The CDR3 DNA follows: TGTGCCAGCACCCGACAGGGAAACATTCAGTACTTC. Its translation: CASTRQGNIQYF. The rearrangement links TRBV7-2 to TRBJ2-4; TRBD1 agrees at 7 bases. Germline loops: CDR1 SGHTA, CDR2 FQGNSA. V shed 7 bases, J shed 6 bases, and the junction held 3 bases outside the gene matches. The CDR3 sequence is 12 residues long. Based on the CDR3 plus reference TRBV7-2 and TRBJ2-4, the full variable domain is GAGVSQSPSNKVTEKGKDVELRCDPISGHTALYWYRQSLGQGLEFLIYFQGNSAPDKSGLPSDRFSAERTGGSVSTLTIQRTQQEDSAVYLCASTRQGNIQYFGAGTRLSVL.

This clone was seen only once. The chain employs TRBV2 and TRBJ1-1, with D uncertain. V lost 6 bases to trimming and J lost 7 bases, with 12 bases between them. Germline V gives CDR1 SNHLY, CDR2 FYNNEI. The CDR3 consists of 12 residues. CDR3 in amino acids: CASRTASGEAFF. The CDR3 nucleotides are TGTGCCAGCAGAACAGCATCCGGTGAAGCTTTCTTT.

The chain has TRBV6-5 and TRBJ1-6, with D unclear. Germline V gives CDR1 MNHEY, CDR2 SVGAGI. The V end lost 0 bases, the J end lost 6 bases, and 12 bases lay between the germline ends. The CDR3 has 16 residues. DNA of the CDR3: TGTGCCAGCAGTTACTCAAGAGCAACCGTTAATTCACCCCTCCACTTT. Protein product: CASSYSRATVNSPLHF.

This CDR3 is CASSIDSTRTDTQYF. As DNA, the CDR3 is TGCGCCAGCAGCATAGACTCTACCCGCACAGATACGCAGTATTTT. The rearrangement links TRBV5-1 to TRBJ2-3; D is unclear. In germline, CDR1 is SGHRS, CDR2 YFSETQ. The CDR3 spans 15 residues. V was cut by 4 bases and J by 1 base, with 13 bases left in between.

The genes are TRBV19 and TRBJ1-2; 7 bases line up with TRBD1. J was trimmed by 0 bases and V by 7 bases; bases with no gene match: 11. Germline-derived CDR1 and CDR2 are LNHDA and SQIVND (reference sequence). This CDR3 contains 16 residues. The CDR3 here is CASIETQGEANYGYTF. The CDR3 DNA sequence: TGTGCCAGTATAGAGACGCAGGGGGAAGCTAACTATGGCTACACCTTC.

The chain combines TRBV7-2 with TRBJ2-7; tentatively, D is TRBD1 (5 bases). The germline V and J ends were trimmed by 4 bases and 9 bases, with 16 bases remaining between them. Germline CDR1 reads SGHTA; CDR2 reads FQGNSA. There are 13 residues in the CDR3. CDR3 sequence: CASSSKGYGVQYF. The CDR3 DNA reads TGTGCCAGCAGCTCTAAGGGGTATGGAGTGCAGTACTTC.

This chain's CDR3 is CASSTTGLEQYF. The DNA of the CDR3 is TGTGCCAGCAGCACGACAGGGCTCGAGCAGTACTTC. The rearrangement joins TRBV5-4 to TRBJ2-7, with 7 bases lining up with TRBD1. Germline trimming cut 4 bases from V and 6 bases from J; bases unmatched to any gene: 4. The CDR3 runs 12 residues. CDR1 is SGHNT, CDR2 YYREEE, per germline (reference sequence).

This clone was counted once. The chain joins TRBV5-4 to TRBJ2-2; no clear D. In germline, CDR1 is SGHNT, CDR2 YYREEE (reference sequence). V was pared by 1 base and J by 2 bases, with 3 bases between. The CDR3 covers 13 residues. CDR3 DNA sequence: TGTGCCAGCAGCTTGACTAACACCGGGGAGCTGTTTTTT. Translation gives CASSLTNTGELFF. Full variable domain (remainder filled in from reference TRBV5-4 and TRBJ2-2): ETGVTQSPTHLIKTRGQQVTLRCSSQSGHNTVSWYQQALGQGPQFIFQYYREEENGRGNFPPRFSGLQFPNYSSELNVNALELDDSALYLCASSLTNTGELFFGEGSRLTVL.

This chain connects TRBV7-9 to TRBJ2-6, with D hard to call. This CDR3 has 15 residues. Germline V gene lookup returns CDR1 SEHNR and CDR2 FQNEAQ (reference sequence). The germline V and J ends were trimmed by 2 bases and 0 bases, with 5 bases remaining between them. The DNA of the CDR3 is TGTGCCAGCAGCTTATTAGACTCTGGGGCCAACGTCCTGACTTTC. This translates into CASSLLDSGANVLTF.

V gene TRBV6-5 combines with J gene TRBJ1-5; D ambiguous. Germline lookup yields CDR1 MNHEY and CDR2 SVGAGI. Trimming stripped 11 bases from V and 2 bases from J, with 10 bases between. CDR3 length: 12 amino acids. CDR3 bases: TGTGCCGCTCAAACGGGCAATCAGCCCCAGCATTTT. Translation gives CAAQTGNQPQHF.

The gene calls are TRBV4-1 and TRBJ1-6, with D unresolved. The CDR3 length is 19 residues. CDR1 MGHRA and CDR2 YSYEKL come from the germline V gene. The germline V and J ends were trimmed by 4 bases and 0 bases, with 19 bases remaining between them. The CDR3 DNA reads TGCGCCAGCAGCCGAACCCCTAGCCACCAGAGCTCCTATAATTCACCCCTCCACTTT. This sequence encodes CASSRTPSHQSSYNSPLHF.

The rearrangement joins TRBV28 to TRBJ2-1, with 12 nucleotides matching TRBD2. Germline V gene lookup returns CDR1 MDHEN and CDR2 SYDVKM. The V and J ends lost 6 bases and 6 bases, in that order; junction bases with no gene match: 6. The CDR3 has 15 amino acids. CDR3: CASRGGLAGSNEQFF. CDR3 nucleotides: TGTGCCAGCAGGGGGGGACTAGCGGGCTCCAATGAGCAGTTCTTC.

The V and J genes are TRBV7-6 and TRBJ2-3, with 7 positions matching TRBD2. V trimming: 2 bases; J trimming: 3 bases; junction bases outside the gene matches: 5. CDR3 length: 15 residues. Germline V lookup: CDR1 SGHVS, CDR2 FNYEAQ. Written as DNA, the CDR3 is TGTGCCAGCAGCTTAACAGGACTAGGGACAGATACGCAGTATTTT. It translates to CASSLTGLGTDTQYF.

V is TRBV5-1 and J is TRBJ2-5; D unclear. Trimming removed 0 bases from V and 1 base from J, with 10 bases in between. Looked up from germline, CDR1 is SGHRS and CDR2 is YFSETQ. The CDR3 covers 15 residues. In nucleotides, the CDR3 is TGCGCCAGCAGCTTGGATGGCTTCCCCCAAGAGACCCAGTACTTC. Its translation is CASSLDGFPQETQYF. Based on the CDR3 plus reference TRBV5-1 and TRBJ2-5, the full variable domain is KAGVTQTPRYLIKTRGQQVTLSCSPISGHRSVSWYQQTPGQGLQFLFEYFSETQRNKGNFPGRFSGRQFSNSRSEMNVSTLELGDSALYLCASSLDGFPQETQYFGPGTRLLVL.

This sequence joins TRBV28 and TRBJ2-6; no definite D call. Germline V gene lookup returns CDR1 MDHEN and CDR2 SYDVKM. This CDR3 is built from 17 residues. V was cut by 1 base and J by 2 bases, with 12 bases left in between. As DNA, the CDR3 is TGTGCCAGCAGTTTATCTTCAGGTTTGACTGGGGCCAACGTCCTGACTTTC. The encoded protein is CASSLSSGLTGANVLTF.

The chain has TRBV5-1 and TRBJ1-2; TRBD1 aligns across 10 bases. The germline CDR1 and CDR2 sequences are SGHRS and YFSETQ. V was clipped by 2 bases and J by 8 bases; unmatched bases: 12. The CDR3 runs to 16 residues. The CDR3 DNA reads as TGCGCCAGCAGCTTAAGGGGTGACAGGGACAGGGGCGGCTACACCTTC. Translation: CASSLRGDRDRGGYTF.

The chain carries TRBV14 and TRBJ2-3; 9 positions match TRBD2. CDR3 length equals 14 residues. After removal of 4 bases from V and 5 bases from J, the junction contained 4 bases not matched to a gene. Looked up from germline, CDR1 is SGHDN and CDR2 is FVKESK. CDR3 region: CASSLTSGIDTQYF. In nucleotides, the CDR3 is TGTGCCAGCAGCCTGACTAGCGGAATAGATACGCAGTATTTT.

The chain links TRBV6-1 to TRBJ1-1; a weak D match, TRBD1 (6 bases). The CDR3 contains 14 residues. Trimming shortened V by 6 bases and J by 2 bases, and 13 bases separated the two germline ends. Germline V gene sequence: CDR1 MNHNS, CDR2 SASEGT. The CDR3 DNA reads TGTGCCAGCAGGAGCAGGGGACAAAACACTGAAGCTTTCTTT. It codes for CASRSRGQNTEAFF.